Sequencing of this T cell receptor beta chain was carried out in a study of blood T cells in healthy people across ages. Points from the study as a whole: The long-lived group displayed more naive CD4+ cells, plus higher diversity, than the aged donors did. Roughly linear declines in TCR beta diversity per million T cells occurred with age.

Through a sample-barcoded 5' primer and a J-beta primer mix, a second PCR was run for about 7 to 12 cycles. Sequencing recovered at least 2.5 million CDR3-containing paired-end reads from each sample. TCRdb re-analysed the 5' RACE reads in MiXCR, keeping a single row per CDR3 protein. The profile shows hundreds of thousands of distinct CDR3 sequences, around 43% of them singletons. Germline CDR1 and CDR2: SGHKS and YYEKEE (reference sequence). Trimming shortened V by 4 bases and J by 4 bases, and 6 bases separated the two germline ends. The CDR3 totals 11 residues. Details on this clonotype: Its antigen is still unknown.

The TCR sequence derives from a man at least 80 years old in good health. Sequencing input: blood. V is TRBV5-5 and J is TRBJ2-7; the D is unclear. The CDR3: CASSHGYEQYF. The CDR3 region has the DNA TGTGCCAGCAGCCACGGTTACGAGCAGTACTTC.